Described below is a single T cell receptor (beta chain) sequence and its context. There are a few counts of this clonotype. What antigen it recognizes has not been identified. Nothing much larger sits one base from this clone, and base qualities are not available. Ficoll-Paque density gradient centrifugation was used to isolate PBMCs. Sequencer: Illumina NovaSeq 6000. Using 5'RACE with constant-segment primers, TCRalpha and TCRbeta cDNA libraries were constructed, with sample barcodes and unique molecular identifiers added in the process. RNA was extracted from every sample with Trizol reagent. Library amplification was performed in two PCR steps, and a second sample barcode and Illumina TruSeq adapters were introduced in the second step. Sequencing of libraries was performed on an Illumina NovaSeq with 2 x 150 bp paired-end reads. In the authors' own workflow: Demultiplexing of reads and collapsing into UMI-guided consensus sequences were performed with migec v1.2.7. Using mixcr v2.1.11, the UMI consensuses were aligned to TRA and TRB V and J templates and assembled into clonotypes. A clonotype was counted as expanded or contracted only when both edgeR and NoisET called the clonotype significant, with the noise models trained on biological replicates. edgeR calls used a false discovery rate-adjusted p below 0.01 and a log2 fold-change threshold of 1. As an exploratory analysis of dynamics, max-normalized trajectories of the 1000 most abundant clonotypes were examined by PCA with hierarchical clustering. Separately sequenced CD4+ and CD8+ repertoires were used to assign a CD4 or CD8 phenotype to each responding clone. TCRdb itself trimmed the public reads at Q25 with fastp, ran MiXCR and retained productive beta chains. Each entry is one CDR3 protein sequence, shown with its most common DNA and genes. The authors' filters were not applied to this entry. The sample includes 29,000 or so distinct CDR3 sequences, with roughly 12% observed a single time. In total, the top ten clones hold over 12% of the sample.

The CDR1 and CDR2 encoded by the germline V gene are MNHEY and SVGAGI. Taken from cysteine to phenylalanine, the CDR3 has 15 residues. Only the CDR3 DNA stays, 45 bases, in frame from base 1. V is pared back by 2 bases and J by 7 bases, with 17 bases lying between the germline termini. The data were taken from a study of T-cell memory formation after mild COVID-19 (TCRdb year 2021). Describing the broader study: Most TCR sequence clusters were specific to one of the two donors. Two young, previously healthy adult volunteers, one female and one male, were included in the cohort. In a couple of donors, T-cell clones that expanded and contracted after mild COVID-19 were followed by sequencing TCRalpha and TCRbeta repertoires longitudinally.

Here is what the overall study found, with its caveats: Contracting CD4+ clones were located mainly in the CM and EM memory subsets, whereas CD8+ clones were found to be enriched in EMRA. Balanced CD4/CD8 phenotypes were observed for clones contracting from day 15 to 85, whereas a bias towards CD4+ was observed for a second wave of clones expanding from day 15 to 37. Some responding clones were detected in pre-infection memory, suggesting pre-existing cross-reactive memory T cells joined the SARS-CoV-2 response. SARS-CoV-2 specificity was not confirmed for the second-wave clones peaking on day 37. Only a couple of mild cases were covered in the study, and larger cohorts including severe cases with pre-infection samples were considered necessary.

This clonotype was obtained from an adult woman who had mild COVID-19 (a few samples of this study predate the infection). The sample titles of this study are shuffled in the database, so cell type and time point are left out; the donor was told from shared clones. The chain is assembled from TRBV6-5 and TRBJ1-1; too little of a D gene remains to name it. Sequenced material: PBMCs or a T cell subset sorted from them (not recorded which). This receptor carries the CDR3 CASSYHPGPGLEAFF. The bases are TGTGCCAGCAGTTACCATCCGGGTCCCGGGCTTGAAGCTTTCTTT.